This TCR beta chain was profiled in a study of blood T cell repertoires in COVID-19. In the source study's methods: Amplification of reference gene primers provided the estimated nucleated cell counts. Assay used: immunoSEQ multiplex PCR; TCRdb lists only in-frame clones, some missing. The DNA gave D and trimming, while V, J and clone size come from that table. There are 29,000 or so clones in the sample; around four fifths occur only once, and roughly 7.5% lies in the top ten. V was clipped by 4 bases and J by 5 bases; unmatched bases: 7. CDR3 length equals 14 residues. From germline, CDR1 is SGHTS and CDR2 YDEGEE.

This TCR came from a woman in her 70s with active or convalescent COVID-19. The chain links TRBV5-8 to TRBJ1-2; 8 bases are a match to TRBD1. The sequencing input was peripheral blood. The CDR3 nucleotides read TGTGCCAGCAGCGACAGGGGTGGTGGATATGGCTACACCTTC. Translating it yields CASSDRGGGYGYTF.